The 27 T cell receptor beta chains below all came from one sample that was sequenced in a study of T-cell reconstitution after alpha-beta-depleted transplantation in children. TCRbeta library construction was performed incorporating unique molecular identifiers. TCRdb itself ran the PCR reads through MiXCR, one entry per CDR3 protein. The data hold 27,000 or so distinct CDR3 sequences, with 18% observed a single time. The specimen was PBMCs, mostly from graft donor cells, collected 60 days after TCRalphabeta/CD19-depleted stem cell transplant. Every receptor here comes from a male patient between 2 and 15 years old who had a stem cell transplant for acute lymphoblastic leukemia, so the T cells may come from the graft donor.

The V call is TRBV6-6, the J call TRBJ2-7; 7 nucleotides match TRBD2. Germline V gives CDR1 MNHNY, CDR2 SVGAGI (reference sequence). The ends lost 7 bases at V and 6 bases at J; junction bases unmatched: 9. The CDR3 extends over 13 amino acids. Here the CDR3 reads CASTPTSPGEQYF. The CDR3 bases are TGTGCCAGCACGCCGACTAGCCCCGGCGAGCAGTACTTC.

This clonotype showed up many times. The V gene is TRBV10-1, the J gene TRBJ2-7, with D unresolved. CDR1 is WNHNN, CDR2 SYGVQD, per germline (reference sequence). The ends were cut back, 6 bases at V and 1 base at J, with 13 bases in the middle. The CDR3 extends over 14 amino acids. This chain's CDR3 is CASSPGLLSYEQYF. CDR3 DNA sequence: TGCGCCAGCAGCCCAGGCCTTCTTTCCTACGAGCAGTACTTC.

This clonotype appeared many times. This rearrangement joins TRBV12-3 or TRBV12-4 to TRBJ1-6, with TRBD1 as a possible D gene (5 bases). This CDR3 comprises 13 residues. Trimming removed 6 bases at V and 10 bases at J, with 13 bases between. The CDR3 DNA is TGTGCCAGCAGGGTCGACGGGGCATCACCCCTCCACTTT. It codes for CASRVDGASPLHF.

J is TRBJ2-5 and V is TRBV11-2, with D hard to call. Germline CDR1 SGHAT, CDR2 FQNNGV. The CDR3 runs 15 residues. Trimming took off 3 bases at V and 4 bases at J, with 15 bases between the two ends. CDR3 nucleotide sequence: TGTGCCAGCAGCTTTGTTCACGGTCCGGGAGAGACCCAGTACTTC. Its protein product is CASSFVHGPGETQYF. Combining the CDR3 with reference TRBV11-2 and TRBJ2-5 gives the whole variable domain EAGVAQSPRYKIIEKRQSVAFWCNPISGHATLYWYQQILGQGPKLLIQFQNNGVVDDSQLPKDRFSAERLKGVDSTLKIQPAKLEDSAVYLCASSFVHGPGETQYFGPGTRLLVL.

The table lists this clonotype with many counts. The chain employs TRBV7-2 and TRBJ1-5; tentative D call: TRBD1 (6 bases). Germline values: CDR1 SGHTA, CDR2 FQGNSA. V lost 6 bases, J lost 6 bases, and 15 bases lay in between. This CDR3 spans 14 amino acids. The CDR3 loop is CASRLTGSAQPQHF. CDR3 in DNA: TGTGCCAGCAGGCTAACAGGGTCGGCTCAGCCCCAGCATTTT.

This clonotype has at least ten counts. The V gene is TRBV12-3 or TRBV12-4, the J gene TRBJ1-5; D call uncertain. This CDR3 has 14 residues. V lost 5 bases to trimming and J lost 5 bases, with 13 bases between them. The CDR3 reads CASSRWTVDQPQHF. The CDR3 DNA follows: TGTGCCAGCAGTCGCTGGACCGTCGATCAGCCCCAGCATTTT.

This clonotype came up a few times. The chain recombines TRBV29-1 with TRBJ1-1; 8 bases match TRBD1. Germline CDR1 and CDR2: SQVTM and ANQGSEA. The CDR3 extends over 13 amino acids. V gave up 7 bases and J gave up 4 bases; unmatched junction bases: 8. The CDR3 is CSGSGGGSTEAFF. CDR3 DNA: TGCAGCGGATCAGGGGGCGGAAGCACTGAAGCTTTCTTT.

The chain is built from TRBV24-1 and TRBJ2-1, with 10 nucleotides matching TRBD1. The CDR3 extends over 16 amino acids. Germline V lookup: CDR1 KGHDR, CDR2 SFDVKD. Trimming at V came to 5 bases and at J to 0 bases, leaving 3 bases not matched to a gene. CDR3 in DNA: TGTGCCACCAGTGCGACAGGGGGCTTCTCCTACAATGAGCAGTTCTTC. This encodes CATSATGGFSYNEQFF.

The chain joins TRBV24-1 to TRBJ2-1, with TRBD1 matching over 9 bases. This CDR3 spans 16 amino acids. V dropped 3 bases and J dropped 6; count of bases not matched to a gene: 8. Looked up from germline, CDR1 is KGHDR and CDR2 is SFDVKD. CDR3 sequence reads: CATSDPRDRDPNEQFF. The CDR3 coding sequence is TGTGCCACCAGTGATCCCCGGGACAGGGACCCCAATGAGCAGTTCTTC.

This clonotype was counted at least ten times. The rearrangement joins TRBV9 to TRBJ2-1, with D perhaps assigned TRBD1 or TRBD2 (5 bases each). Germline values: CDR1 SGDLS, CDR2 YYNGEE. CDR3 size: 16 residues. V lost 3 bases, J lost 4 bases, and 17 bases lay in between. The chain's CDR3 is CASSGPPGTGYNEQFF. In nucleotides, the CDR3 is TGTGCCAGCAGCGGCCCCCCGGGGACGGGATACAATGAGCAGTTCTTC.

Regarding this clonotype: A much more abundant neighbour one base away suggests this may be a read error. This rearrangement joins TRBV7-9 to TRBJ2-2, with 7 nucleotides matching TRBD1. The CDR3 contains 14 residues. Germline V gene data show CDR1 as SEHNR and CDR2 as FQNEAQ (reference sequence). This chain's CDR3 is CARSSNRGSRELFF. In DNA form, the CDR3 reads TGTGCCAGAAGCTCTAACAGGGGTTCCAGGGAGCTGTTTTTT.

The sample holds many counts of this clonotype. The V gene is TRBV11-2, the J gene TRBJ2-2; D may be TRBD2 (5 bases). Germline V CDR1 and CDR2: SGHAT, FQNNGV. Trimming took off 4 bases at V and 8 bases at J, with 8 bases between the two ends. CDR3 length: 12 residues. The CDR3 region has the DNA TGTGCCAGCAGCTGGGAGAAGGGGGAGCTGTTTTTT. This codes for CASSWEKGELFF.

The V call is TRBV29-1, the J call TRBJ2-7, with 7 bases aligning to TRBD1. This CDR3 contains 12 residues. The germline V gene encodes CDR1 SQVTM and CDR2 ANQGSEA. With V trimmed by 2 bases and J by 5 bases, 3 bases remained unmatched. CDR3 protein: CSVETGTDEQYF. The CDR3 DNA follows: TGCAGCGTTGAAACGGGGACAGACGAGCAGTACTTC.

The chain is built from TRBV7-2 and TRBJ2-3; D possibly corresponds to TRBD2 (6 bases). Per the germline V gene, CDR1 is SGHTA and CDR2 is FQGNSA. This CDR3 is built from 14 residues. V lost 3 bases to trimming and J lost 0 bases, with 7 bases between them. The CDR3 DNA reads as TGTGCCAGCAGCTTGAGCGGGAGCACAGATACGCAGTATTTT. The encoded protein is CASSLSGSTDTQYF.

This clonotype was detected a few times. J is TRBJ1-1 and V is TRBV3-1; D gene uncertain. The CDR3 is 11 amino acids. The germline V gene has CDR1 LGHDT and CDR2 YNNKEL (reference sequence). The germline V and J ends were trimmed by 5 bases and 5 bases, with 6 bases remaining between them. CDR3 protein: CASSRATEAFF. CDR3 DNA sequence: TGTGCCAGCAGCAGGGCGACTGAAGCTTTCTTT.

CDR3 in DNA: TGTGCCAGCAGCCAAGATTTATTAGCGGGGGTCAATGAGCAGTTCTTC. Translated: CASSQDLLAGVNEQFF. The rearrangement joins TRBV3-1 to TRBJ2-1; 9 bases are a match to TRBD2. CDR1 is LGHDT and CDR2 is YNNKEL in the germline V gene (reference sequence). There are 16 residues in the CDR3. V dropped 0 bases and J dropped 6; count of bases not matched to a gene: 6.

At least ten counts were recorded for this clonotype. One junction end disagrees with the germline gene, perhaps due to a read error. The CDR3 reads CASSDGGSRVGF. The CDR3 nucleotides read TGTGCCAGCAGCGACGGTGGGTCCCGGGTAGGCTTC. The genes are TRBV5-4 and TRBJ2-1; D call uncertain. The CDR3 loop spans 12 amino acids. CDR1 and CDR2 from the germline V gene are SGHNT and YYREEE (reference sequence).

V usage is TRBV4-1 and J usage is TRBJ1-3; D possibly corresponds to TRBD1 (5 bases). Trimming stripped 1 base from V and 2 bases from J, with 12 bases between. The CDR3 spans 16 residues. The germline V gene has CDR1 MGHRA and CDR2 YSYEKL. The CDR3: CASSQAGGATGNTIYF. The CDR3, as DNA: TGCGCCAGCAGCCAAGCCGGGGGTGCCACTGGAAACACCATATATTTT.

This clonotype came up many times. The chain employs TRBV5-5 and TRBJ1-1; 8 bases are a match to TRBD1. The CDR3 length is 14 residues. The germline gives CDR1 SGHKS, CDR2 YYEKEE (reference sequence). Trimming took 4 bases from V and 5 from J; bases not matched to a gene: 7. CDR3: CASSPGGQVTEAFF. The CDR3 bases are TGTGCCAGCAGCCCGGGGGGACAGGTGACTGAAGCTTTCTTT.

CDR3 sequence (DNA): TGTGCCAGCAGCTTAGGGACGGAAGAGACCCAGTACTTC. Translated, it gives CASSLGTEETQYF. The V and J genes are TRBV7-8 and TRBJ2-5, with no clear D. Trimming stripped 1 base from V and 3 bases from J, with 6 bases between. Germline V lookup: CDR1 SGHVS, CDR2 FQNEAQ. CDR3 length: 13 amino acids.

The V call is TRBV7-9, the J call TRBJ2-3; D is possibly TRBD2 (6 bases). Trimming stripped 5 bases from V and 14 bases from J, with 17 bases between. The germline gives CDR1 SEHNR, CDR2 FQNEAQ (reference sequence). The CDR3 is 12 residues long. In DNA form, the CDR3 reads TGTGCCAGCAGCCCCCCGGGAGCGCAGGGGTATTTT. Protein: CASSPPGAQGYF.

At least ten counts were recorded for this clonotype. V and J are TRBV11-2 and TRBJ2-1; D is possibly TRBD2 (7 bases). CDR3 size: 15 residues. V was clipped by 2 bases and J by 5 bases, with 13 bases between them. Germline V gene lookup returns CDR1 SGHAT and CDR2 FQNNGV. DNA of the CDR3: TGTGCCAGCAGCTTAATCCGGGGGGACAACAATGAGCAGTTCTTC. Encoded protein: CASSLIRGDNNEQFF.

With regard to this clonotype: The junction and the germline gene differ at one end; a read error may be behind it. This chain links TRBV7-9 with TRBJ2-3, with D perhaps TRBD1 or TRBD2 (6 bases each). CDR1 and CDR2 from the germline V gene are SEHNR and FQNEAQ (reference sequence). The CDR3 is 14 residues long. CDR3 residues: CAGSLGGITDTQYF. The DNA of the CDR3 is TGTGCCGGCAGCTTAGGGGGGATCACAGATACGCAGTATTTT.

This clonotype was seen only a few times. This rearrangement joins TRBV20-1 to TRBJ1-5; the D is unclear. V lost 8 bases to trimming and J lost 3 bases, with 17 bases between them. This CDR3 has 14 amino acids. Germline CDR1 and CDR2: DFQATT and SNEGSKA (reference sequence). The CDR3 region is CSPGKRVDNQPQHF. As DNA, the CDR3 is TGCAGTCCAGGAAAAAGGGTAGACAATCAGCCCCAGCATTTT.

The chain combines TRBV7-9 with TRBJ2-1; D is undetermined. The length of the CDR3 is 15 residues. Trimming stripped 8 bases from V and 5 bases from J, with 19 bases between. CDR1 and CDR2 from the germline V gene are SEHNR and FQNEAQ (reference sequence). CDR3 region: CASGWPGFTHNEQFF. CDR3 nucleotide sequence: TGTGCCAGCGGCTGGCCGGGTTTCACCCACAATGAGCAGTTCTTC.

This clonotype is judged large. The chain employs TRBV12-3 or TRBV12-4 and TRBJ1-1; D not resolved. Trimming pared 2 bases from V and 5 bases from J, leaving 18 bases between. The CDR3 has 16 residues. The CDR3 DNA reads as TGTGCCAGCAGTTTATCGGTGTTGGTGGGGATAACTGAAGCTTTCTTT. The encoded protein is CASSLSVLVGITEAFF.

By sample share, this clonotype is medium-sized. V usage is TRBV5-6 and J usage is TRBJ2-5; tentatively, D is TRBD2 (5 bases). CDR1 SGHDT and CDR2 YYEEEE come from the germline V gene. CDR3 length: 14 residues. V lost 0 bases and J lost 4, with 10 bases in between. CDR3 sequence (DNA): TGTGCCAGCAGCTTGGATCCGGGGTCAGAGACCCAGTACTTC. Encoded protein: CASSLDPGSETQYF.